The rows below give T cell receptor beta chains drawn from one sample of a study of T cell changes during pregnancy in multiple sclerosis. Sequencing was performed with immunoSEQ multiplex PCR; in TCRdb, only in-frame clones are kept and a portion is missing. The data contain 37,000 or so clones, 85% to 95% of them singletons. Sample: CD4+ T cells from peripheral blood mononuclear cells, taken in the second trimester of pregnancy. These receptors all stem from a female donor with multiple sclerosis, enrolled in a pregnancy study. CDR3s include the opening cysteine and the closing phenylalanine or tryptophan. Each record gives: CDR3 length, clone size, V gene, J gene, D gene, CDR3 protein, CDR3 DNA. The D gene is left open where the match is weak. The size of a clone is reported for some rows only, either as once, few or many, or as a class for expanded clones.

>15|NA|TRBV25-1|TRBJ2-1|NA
CASSDTGHWYNEQFF
TGTGCCAGCAGTGACACAGGGCACTGGTACAATGAGCAGTTCTTC
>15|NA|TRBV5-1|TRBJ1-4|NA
CASSLDAATNEKLFF
TGCGCCAGCAGCTTGGATGCAGCAACTAATGAAAAACTGTTTTTT
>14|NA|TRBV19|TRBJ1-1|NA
CASSISVANTEAFF
TGTGCCAGTAGTATATCCGTAGCGAACACTGAAGCTTTCTTT
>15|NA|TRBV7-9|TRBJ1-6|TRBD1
CASSLPTGGFSPLHF
TGTGCCAGCAGCTTACCTACAGGGGGCTTTTCACCCCTCCACTTT
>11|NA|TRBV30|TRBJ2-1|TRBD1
CAGTGGNEQFF
TGTGCCGGGACAGGGGGCAATGAGCAGTTCTTC
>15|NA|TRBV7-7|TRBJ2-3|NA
CASSLNLEHTDTQYF
TGTGCCAGCAGCTTAAATTTGGAGCACACAGATACGCAGTATTTT
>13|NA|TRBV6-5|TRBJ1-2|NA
CVASPQANYGYTF
TGTGTGGCTTCCCCTCAAGCTAACTATGGCTACACCTTC
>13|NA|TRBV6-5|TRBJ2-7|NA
CAVQGPGGHEQYF
TGTGCCGTACAGGGTCCGGGGGGCCACGAGCAGTACTTC
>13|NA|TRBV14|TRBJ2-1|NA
CASSRDSLYEQFF
TGTGCCAGCAGCCGTGATAGCCTCTATGAGCAGTTCTTC
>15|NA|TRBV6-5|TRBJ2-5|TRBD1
CASSPVGRGQETQYF
TGTGCCAGCAGCCCGGTAGGCAGGGGGCAAGAGACCCAGTACTTC
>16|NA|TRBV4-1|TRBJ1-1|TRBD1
CASSPSTGAVDTEAFF
TGCGCCAGCAGCCCTAGTACAGGGGCGGTGGACACTGAAGCTTTCTTT
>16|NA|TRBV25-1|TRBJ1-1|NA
CASSETGELGDTEAFF
TGTGCCAGCAGTGAAACGGGAGAACTCGGGGACACTGAAGCTTTCTTT
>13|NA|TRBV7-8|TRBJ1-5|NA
CASSLGHNQPQHF
TGTGCCAGCAGCTTAGGACACAATCAGCCCCAGCATTTT
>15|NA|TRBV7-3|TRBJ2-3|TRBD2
CASSRSGGRTDTQYF
TGTGCCAGCAGCCGTTCGGGGGGGCGCACAGATACGCAGTATTTT
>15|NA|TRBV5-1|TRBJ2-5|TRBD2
CASGGGAGWRETQYF
TGCGCCTCCGGGGGGGGTGCGGGCTGGCGAGAGACCCAGTACTTC
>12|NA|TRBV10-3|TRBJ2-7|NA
CAINGGSYEQYF
TGTGCCATCAACGGGGGCTCCTACGAGCAGTACTTC
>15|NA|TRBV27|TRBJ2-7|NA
CASSSQGMVNHEQYF
TGTGCCAGCAGTTCCCAGGGAATGGTGAATCACGAGCAGTACTTC
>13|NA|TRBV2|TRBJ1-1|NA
CAGTREMNTEAFF
TGTGCCGGGACTCGGGAAATGAACACTGAAGCTTTCTTT
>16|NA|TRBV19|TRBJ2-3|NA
CASSNRLVQGTDTQYF
TGTGCCAGTAGTAACCGACTAGTCCAAGGCACAGATACGCAGTATTTT
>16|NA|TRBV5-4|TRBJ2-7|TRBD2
CASSHTSGRSLREQYF
TGTGCCAGCAGCCATACTAGCGGGAGATCCCTACGCGAGCAGTACTTC
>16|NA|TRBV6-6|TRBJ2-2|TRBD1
CASSSPPDRDTGELFF
TGTGCCAGCAGTTCCCCCCCGGACAGGGACACCGGGGAGCTGTTTTTT
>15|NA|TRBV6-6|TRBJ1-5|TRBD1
CASSFRDRDYQPQHF
TGTGCCAGCAGTTTCCGGGACAGGGACTATCAGCCCCAGCATTTT
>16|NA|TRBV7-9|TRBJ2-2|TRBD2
CASSPRSGGDTGELFF
TGTGCCAGCAGCCCCAGGTCGGGGGGTGACACCGGGGAGCTGTTTTTT
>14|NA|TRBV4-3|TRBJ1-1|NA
CASSQGGRNTEAFF
TGCGCCAGCAGCCAAGGCGGGCGGAACACTGAAGCTTTCTTT
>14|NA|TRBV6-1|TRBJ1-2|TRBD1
CASSLRQGADGYTF
TGTGCCAGCAGTTTGCGACAGGGGGCGGATGGCTACACCTTC
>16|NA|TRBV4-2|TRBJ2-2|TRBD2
CASSQVGGGPAGELFF
TGTGCCAGCAGCCAAGTTGGGGGAGGGCCGGCCGGGGAGCTGTTTTTT
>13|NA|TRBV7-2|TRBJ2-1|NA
CASSLGLNNEQFF
TGTGCCAGCAGCTTGGGACTTAACAATGAGCAGTTCTTC
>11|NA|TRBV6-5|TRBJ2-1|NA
CASSNSNEQFF
TGTGCCAGCAGCAATAGCAATGAGCAGTTCTTC
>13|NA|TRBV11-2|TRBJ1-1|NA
CASSLVRGTEAFF
TGTGCCAGCAGCTTAGTAAGGGGCACTGAAGCTTTCTTT
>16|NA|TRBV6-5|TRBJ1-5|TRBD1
CASSYQQQGGDQPQHF
TGTGCCAGCAGTTACCAACAACAGGGGGGGGACCAGCCCCAGCATTTT
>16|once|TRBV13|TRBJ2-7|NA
CASSFQGLRVSGEQYF
TGTGCCAGCAGCTTTCAGGGACTCCGGGTATCCGGCGAGCAGTACTTC
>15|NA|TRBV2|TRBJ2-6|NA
CASRAGYSGANVLTF
TGTGCCAGCCGTGCGGGATATTCCGGGGCCAACGTCCTGACTTTC
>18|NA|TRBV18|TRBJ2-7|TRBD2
CASSPGTSGGGAPYEQYF
TGTGCCAGCTCACCCGGGACTAGCGGGGGCGGGGCGCCCTACGAGCAGTACTTC
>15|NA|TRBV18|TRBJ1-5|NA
CASSDTGNSNQPQHF
TGTGCCAGCTCCGATACAGGGAATAGCAATCAGCCCCAGCATTTT
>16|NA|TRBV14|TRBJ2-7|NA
CASSPIQGTVTYEQYF
TGTGCCAGCAGCCCGATCCAGGGGACGGTGACCTACGAGCAGTACTTC
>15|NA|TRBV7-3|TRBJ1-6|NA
CASSLNGGADSPLHF
TGTGCCAGCAGCTTAAATGGGGGCGCAGATTCACCCCTCCACTTT
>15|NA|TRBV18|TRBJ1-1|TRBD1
CASSPPTGQGGEAFF
TGTGCCAGCTCACCCCCGACAGGCCAGGGGGGTGAAGCTTTCTTT
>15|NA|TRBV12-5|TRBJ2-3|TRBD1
CASGRRGQGDDTQYF
TGTGCTAGTGGTAGGAGGGGACAGGGGGACGATACGCAGTATTTT
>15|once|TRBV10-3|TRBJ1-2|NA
CAISDSGRGNYGYTF
TGTGCCATCAGTGATTCCGGCAGGGGTAACTATGGCTACACCTTC
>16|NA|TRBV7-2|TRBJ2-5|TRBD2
CASSLGVLAGGETQYF
TGTGCCAGCAGCTTAGGGGTACTAGCGGGAGGGGAGACCCAGTACTTC
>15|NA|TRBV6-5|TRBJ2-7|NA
CASSVGTAGFYEQYF
TGTGCCAGCTCGGTAGGGACAGCGGGTTTCTACGAGCAGTACTTC
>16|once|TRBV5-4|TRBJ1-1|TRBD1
CASSSDRGNLDTEAFF
TGTGCCAGCAGCTCGGACAGGGGGAATTTGGACACTGAAGCTTTCTTT
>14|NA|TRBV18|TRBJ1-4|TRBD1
CASSPGQGGEKLFF
TGTGCCAGCTCACCGGGACAGGGAGGTGAAAAACTGTTTTTT
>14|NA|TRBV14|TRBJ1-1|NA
CASSQGARRAEAFF
TGTGCCAGCAGCCAGGGAGCCAGAAGGGCTGAAGCTTTCTTT
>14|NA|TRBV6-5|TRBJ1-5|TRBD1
CASSYTGGGQPQHF
TGTGCCAGCAGTTATACAGGGGGCGGGCAGCCCCAGCATTTT
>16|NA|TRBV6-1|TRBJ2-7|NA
CASSESIGGGSYEQYF
TGTGCCAGCAGTGAATCTATAGGGGGGGGCTCCTACGAGCAGTACTTC
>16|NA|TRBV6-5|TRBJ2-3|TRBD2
CASSSGLGGMADTQYF
TGTGCCAGCAGTTCGGGACTAGGTGGCATGGCAGATACGCAGTATTTT
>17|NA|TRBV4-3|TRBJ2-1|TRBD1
CASSQGGQGLHNNEQFF
TGCGCCAGCAGCCAAGGGGGACAGGGATTGCATAACAATGAGCAGTTCTTC
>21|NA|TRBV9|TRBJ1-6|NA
CASSVGRGAGGGPNYNSPLHF
TGTGCCAGCAGCGTAGGCAGGGGCGCGGGGGGGGGTCCAAATTATAATTCACCCCTCCACTTT